At least ten counts were recorded for the clone carrying this TCR beta chain. A TCRbeta library incorporating unique molecular identifiers was prepared. One entry per CDR3 protein, called by TCRdb with MiXCR from the PCR reads. Here the sample spans about 120,000 distinct CDR3 sequences, 10% to 13% being singletons. V gave up 8 bases and J gave up 6 bases; unmatched junction bases: 12. The germline gives CDR1 MNHEY, CDR2 SMNVEV (reference sequence). The CDR3 consists of 15 residues. The data belong to a study of T-cell reconstitution after alpha-beta-depleted transplantation in children. The source material was PBMCs from the stem cell graft donor, sampled from the stem cell graft. The chain carries TRBV27 and TRBJ2-1, with 8 bases fitting TRBD1. The TCR sequence derives from a human donor who donated a stem cell graft to a child with acute lymphoblastic leukemia. Here the CDR3 DNA reads TGTGCCAGCGACCCCGGACAGGGTGGTGGCAATGAGCAGTTCTTC. Protein product: CASDPGQGGGNEQFF.